Each of the 22 T cell receptor beta chains below was sequenced from the same sample in a study of low-dose radiotherapy and immunotherapy resistance in tumors. The time point denotes: after trial treatment. Treatment noted: LDRT plus nivolumab, ipilimumab, low-dose cyclophosphamide and aspirin (RACIN trial). TRAV- and TRBV-specific primers primed first-strand cDNA, covering alpha and beta chains. The authors ran about 18 PCR cycles to amplify TCRs with a constant-region primer and V-primer adapter. Via MiXCR, TCRdb re-called the reads, giving one row per CDR3 protein. This sample has fewer than 50,000 distinct CDR3 sequences, with 20% to 25% found just once. The source material was PBMCs, sampled after low-dose radiotherapy plus immunotherapy. The receptors derive from a male donor with prostate cancer.

The table lists this clonotype with many counts. This chain links TRBV12-3 or TRBV12-4 with TRBJ2-5; 11 nucleotides line up with TRBD1. The junction had 6 bases not matched to a gene; V was cut back by 5 bases and J by 4 bases. The CDR3 covers 15 residues. CDR3 loop: CASSPPGTGGETQYF. CDR3 bases: TGTGCCAGCAGTCCTCCCGGGACAGGGGGAGAGACCCAGTACTTC.

This clonotype was observed a single time. This likely stems from a read error, as it lies one base from a far larger clone. The conserved phenylalanine or tryptophan is not found at the CDR3 terminus, so this likely reflects a read error. The V gene is TRBV13, the J gene TRBJ2-2; 9 nucleotides line up with TRBD2. The CDR3 runs to 16 residues. Germline values: CDR1 PRHDT, CDR2 FYEKMQ (reference sequence). V shed 5 bases and J 2 bases; nucleotides not matched to a gene: 6. In nucleotides, the CDR3 is TGTGCCAGCAGCCCCCGAGCGGGGGGCAACACCGGGGAGCTGTTTCTT. Translating it yields CASSPRAGGNTGELFL.

V gene TRBV12-3 or TRBV12-4 combines with J gene TRBJ2-3, with 7 bases aligning to TRBD2. V lost 6 bases and J lost 0; bases outside the gene matches: 9. The CDR3 runs to 16 residues. The CDR3 DNA reads TGTGCCAGCAGCCTCGGGGAGGGAGGGAGCACAGATACGCAGTATTTT. Translation gives CASSLGEGGSTDTQYF.

This clonotype was observed at least ten times. The chain has TRBV29-1 and TRBJ2-1, with 9 bases fitting TRBD1. The V gene end was trimmed by 3 bases and the J gene end by 3 bases; junction bases not matched to a gene: 6. The germline gives CDR1 SQVTM, CDR2 ANQGSEA. This CDR3 is 15 amino acids long. The CDR3 nucleotides read TGCAGCGTTGATTTGAGGGACAGGGTCTACAATGAGCAGTTCTTC. Translation gives CSVDLRDRVYNEQFF.

This clonotype was seen many times. The DNA of the CDR3 is TGCAGCGTTTTCAGCCTCTCGAACACCGGGGAGCTGTTTTTT. As protein: CSVFSLSNTGELFF. The chain has TRBV29-1 and TRBJ2-2; D is unclear. The CDR3 length is 14 residues. Germline V CDR1 and CDR2: SQVTM, ANQGSEA. Trimming cost V 5 bases and J 0 bases, with 10 bases left between them.

This clonotype showed up many times. CDR3 bases: TGTGCCAGCAGTTACACTGGGATTAATTCACCCCTCCACTTT. This gives the protein CASSYTGINSPLHF. The J gene is TRBJ1-6, the V gene TRBV5-4; D call uncertain. The length of the CDR3 is 14 residues. CDR1 and CDR2 (germline): SGHNT, YYREEE (reference sequence). The V end was cut by 5 bases, the J end by 6 bases, with 12 bases between.

Many counts were recorded for this clonotype. The chain combines TRBV3-1 with TRBJ2-2, with D possibly being TRBD1 or TRBD2 (6 bases each). Trimming took 5 bases from V and 3 from J, leaving 16 bases between them. Germline CDR1 and CDR2: LGHDT and YNNKEL (reference sequence). The CDR3 totals 16 residues. CDR3 nucleotide sequence: TGTGCCAGCAGCGCAACAGGGAGGTGGTACACCGGGGAGCTGTTTTTT. Amino acids: CASSATGRWYTGELFF.

This clonotype was recorded at least ten times. The chain links TRBV4-2 to TRBJ2-5, with 12 bases identical to TRBD2. The germline gives CDR1 LGHNA, CDR2 YNFKEQ. The trim removed 1 base at V and 5 bases at J, leaving 5 bases unmatched. The CDR3 length is 16 residues. CDR3 DNA: TGTGCCAGCAGCCAAGCTCTAGCGGGGGGGCAGGAGACCCAGTACTTC. Its translation: CASSQALAGGQETQYF.

This clonotype appeared a few times. CDR3 region: CASSRDPGGTEAFF. CDR3 DNA: TGCGCCAGCAGCCGTGACCCGGGTGGCACTGAAGCTTTCTTT. This chain uses TRBV5-1 with TRBJ1-1, with D unclear. Germline assignment: CDR1 SGHRS and CDR2 YFSETQ. Trimming shortened V by 4 bases and J by 4 bases, and 14 bases separated the two germline ends. CDR3 size: 14 residues.

The table lists this clonotype with a few counts. This chain uses TRBV12-3 or TRBV12-4 with TRBJ2-1, with 7 bases lining up with TRBD2. Losses at the gene ends were 6 bases for V and 3 bases for J; bases not matched to a gene: 11. The CDR3 runs to 16 residues. The CDR3 is CASSSSRGGSYNEQFF. The CDR3 nucleotides are TGTGCCAGCAGCTCCTCTCGTGGCGGGAGCTACAATGAGCAGTTCTTC.

About this clonotype itself: This probably arose from a read error, given a far larger clone one base away. The chain couples TRBV24-1 to TRBJ2-1; D may be TRBD2 (6 bases). This CDR3 spans 16 amino acids. The germline gives CDR1 KGHDR, CDR2 SFDVKD. CDR3 DNA sequence: TGTGCCAGCAGTCGGCAAGCGGGTAGGGTAGGCAATGAGCAGTTCTTC. Translated, it gives CASSRQAGRVGNEQFF.

This chain links TRBV2 with TRBJ1-1; TRBD1 aligns across 10 bases. This CDR3 has 14 amino acids. From germline, CDR1 is SNHLY and CDR2 FYNNEI. Germline trimming cut 7 bases from V and 5 bases from J; bases unmatched to any gene: 7. CDR3 in DNA: TGTGCCAGCACCCAGGACAGGGGGGGTACTGAAGCTTTCTTT. Its protein is CASTQDRGGTEAFF.

The chain employs TRBV28 and TRBJ1-1; 8 nucleotides align to TRBD1. Trimming removed 6 bases from V and 5 bases from J; junction bases left unmatched: 8. The CDR3 is made up of 14 amino acids. Germline CDR1 reads MDHEN; CDR2 reads SYDVKM. This chain's CDR3 is CASRGRQGWTEAFF. The CDR3 coding sequence is TGTGCCAGCAGGGGCCGACAGGGGTGGACTGAAGCTTTCTTT.

In regard to this clonotype: At one boundary the junction diverges from the germline segment, which might be a read error. This chain joins TRBV28 and TRBJ2-7; D is uncertain. Germline values: CDR1 MDHEN, CDR2 SYDVKM. This CDR3 comprises 12 residues. The CDR3 spells CTSSPAHYEQYF. In DNA, the CDR3 is TGTACCAGCAGTCCGGCCCACTACGAGCAGTACTTC.

Notes on this clonotype: A read error may account for a junction end that differs from germline. The rearrangement links TRBV9 to TRBJ1-2; TRBD1 is a possible D gene (5 bases). This CDR3 has 15 amino acids. Germline V CDR1 and CDR2: SGDLS, YYNGEE. The CDR3 DNA follows: TGTGCCAGCAGCAAACGGGAGACCCGGGACTATGGCTTCACCTTC. It translates to CASSKRETRDYGFTF. Full variable domain (remainder filled in from reference TRBV9 and TRBJ1-2): DSGVTQTPKHLITATGQRVTLRCSPRSGDLSVYWYQQSLDQGLQFLIQYYNGEERAKGNILERFSAQQFPDLHSELNLSSLELGDSALYFCASSKRETRDYGFTFGSGTRLTVV.

The chain uses TRBV28 and TRBJ2-7; the D gene could be TRBD1 or TRBD2 (7 bases each). V was trimmed by 6 bases and J by 3 bases, leaving 18 bases between them. Germline CDR1 MDHEN, CDR2 SYDVKM. This CDR3 comprises 15 residues. The DNA of the CDR3 is TGTGCCAGCAGAACCAGGGGGGGAGCTAGCTACGAGCAGTACTTC. Residues: CASRTRGGASYEQYF.

This clonotype occurred many times. The chain carries TRBV6-2 or TRBV6-3 and TRBJ1-2; no reliable D call. The CDR3 consists of 15 residues. V lost 6 bases, J lost 7 bases, and 21 bases lay in between. The germline V gene encodes CDR1 MNHEY and CDR2 SVGEGT. CDR3 in DNA: TGTGCCAGCAGAAGGACCGTGAGGATGTTCTCTGGCTACACCTTC. Translated: CASRRTVRMFSGYTF.

Notes on this clonotype: The junction differs from germline at one of its ends, possibly a read error. The rearrangement links TRBV18 to TRBJ2-1, with TRBD1 matching over 10 bases. Germline loops: CDR1 KGHSH, CDR2 LQKENI. CDR3 size: 16 residues. For the CDR3, the DNA is TGTGCCAGCTCACCGAACCCGGGACAGGGGTACAATGTGCAGTTCTTC. Amino acid sequence: CASSPNPGQGYNVQFF.

This rearrangement joins TRBV14 to TRBJ2-1, with 10 bases lining up with TRBD2. V dropped 4 bases and J dropped 4; count of bases not matched to a gene: 7. Germline V lookup: CDR1 SGHDN, CDR2 FVKESK. The CDR3 length is 16 residues. The CDR3 DNA is TGTGCCAGCAGCCCAAGAAGGACTAGCGGATACAATGAGCAGTTCTTC. Protein sequence: CASSPRRTSGYNEQFF.

This clonotype came up a few times. This chain's CDR3 is CASSEEQGQPYNEQFF. In nucleotides, the CDR3 is TGTGCCAGCAGTGAAGAGCAAGGGCAGCCCTACAATGAGCAGTTCTTC. V usage is TRBV6-1 and J usage is TRBJ2-1; D remains unclear. V was pared by 1 base and J by 2 bases, with 12 bases between. The CDR3 length is 16 residues. Germline values: CDR1 MNHNS, CDR2 SASEGT.

Concerning this clonotype itself: A far bigger clonotype differs at one base, so this is likely a read error. This rearrangement joins TRBV28 to TRBJ2-2; 11 bases align to TRBD2. V gave up 5 bases and J gave up 1 base; unmatched junction bases: 12. In germline, CDR1 is MDHEN, CDR2 SYDVKM. The CDR3 runs to 19 residues. CDR3 coding DNA: TGTGCCAGCAGTGAGTCGCCGGGACTAGCGGTAATGAACACCGGGGAGCTGTTTTTT. It encodes CASSESPGLAVMNTGELFF. Supplemented by reference TRBV28 and TRBJ2-2, the full variable domain reads DVKVTQSSRYLVKRTGEKVFLECVQDMDHENMFWYRQDPGLGLRLIYFSYDVKMKEKGDIPEGYSVSREKKERFSLILESASTNQTSMYLCASSESPGLAVMNTGELFFGEGSRLTVL.

A few counts support this clonotype. The J gene is TRBJ1-5, the V gene TRBV6-1, with D unclear. Germline CDR1 and CDR2: MNHNS and SASEGT. The ends were cut back, 7 bases at V and 6 bases at J, with 16 bases in the middle. The CDR3 consists of 14 residues. The CDR3 reads CASNMDPTGQPQHF. The DNA for the CDR3 is TGTGCCAGCAACATGGACCCGACTGGTCAGCCCCAGCATTTT.